Shown below are 18 T cell receptor beta chains from a single sample sequenced in a study of early stage breast cancer tumors. Clones were sequenced by immunoSEQ multiplex PCR, and TCRdb holds only the in-frame ones, with some missing. The sample carries about 41,000 clones, over 60% recorded once. Input material: blood. These receptors were obtained from a person aged 45 to 59 with breast cancer.

The rearrangement uses TRBV11-3 and TRBJ2-1; 7 bases are shared with TRBD2. The CDR3 is made up of 19 amino acids. V shed 0 bases and J 6 bases; nucleotides not matched to a gene: 17. In germline, CDR1 is SGHNT, CDR2 YENEEA. The CDR3: CASSLEASYGRRGSNEQFF. CDR3 nucleotides: TGTGCCAGCAGCTTAGAGGCGTCGTACGGGAGGCGTGGGTCCAATGAGCAGTTCTTC.

CDR3 sequence: CASSPGQGIPYEQYF. The CDR3 nucleotides read TGTGCCAGCAGCCCCGGACAGGGAATCCCCTACGAGCAGTACTTC. The chain recombines TRBV7-3 with TRBJ2-7, with 8 positions matching TRBD1. Germline CDR1 is SGHTA and CDR2 is FQGTGA. The CDR3 runs 15 residues. Trimming cost V 5 bases and J 2 bases; bases outside gene matches: 8.

CDR3 amino acids: CASRTDTGNEQFF. The CDR3 DNA follows: TGTGCCAGCAGGACAGACACAGGAAATGAGCAGTTCTTC. The J gene is TRBJ2-1, the V gene TRBV2; a weak D match, TRBD1 (5 bases). V was shortened by 6 bases and J by 7 bases, with 13 bases between the two germline ends. Germline CDR1 is SNHLY and CDR2 is FYNNEI. The CDR3 contains 13 residues. Full variable domain (remainder filled in from reference TRBV2 and TRBJ2-1): EPEVTQTPSHQVTQMGQEVILRCVPISNHLYFYWYRQILGQKVEFLVSFYNNEISEKSEIFDDQFSVERPDGSNFTLKIRSTKLEDSAMYFCASRTDTGNEQFFGPGTRLTVL.

This clone turned up a few times. This chain links TRBV5-1 with TRBJ1-2; D gene unclear. The CDR3 has 13 amino acids. Trimming left V 0 bases short and J 2 bases short, with 5 bases between. Germline values: CDR1 SGHRS, CDR2 YFSETQ. CDR3 protein: CASSLDRNYGYTF. The CDR3 nucleotides read TGCGCCAGCAGCTTGGACAGAAACTATGGCTACACCTTC.

The V call is TRBV12-2, the J call TRBJ1-5. TRBV12-2 represents a pseudogene. The CDR3 sequence is 16 residues long. The CDR3 is CASRLLRRSRYQPQHF. The CDR3 nucleotides read TGTGCAAGTCGACTTTTACGTCGGAGTCGCTATCAGCCCCAGCATTTT.

The chain recombines TRBV2 with TRBJ1-5; D uncertain. Looked up from germline, CDR1 is SNHLY and CDR2 is FYNNEI. V was cut by 7 bases and J by 4 bases, with 17 bases left in between. This CDR3 spans 15 amino acids. As DNA, the CDR3 is TGTGCCAGCATGACGGAGGTGACGGTTAATCAGCCCCAGCATTTT. The encoded protein is CASMTEVTVNQPQHF.

This clone was recorded once. The rearrangement links TRBV7-9 to TRBJ1-6; TRBD1 matches 9 bases. J lost 7 bases, V lost 1 base, and 2 bases had no gene match. Germline assignment: CDR1 SEHNR and CDR2 FQNEAQ (reference sequence). This CDR3 has 15 amino acids. The CDR3 reads CASSLGQGDNSPLHF. The CDR3 nucleotides are TGTGCCAGCAGCTTAGGACAGGGGGACAATTCACCCCTCCACTTT.

In its sample, this clone was seen a few times. The chain uses TRBV10-1 and TRBJ1-3; D gene uncertain. Germline loops: CDR1 WNHNN, CDR2 SYGVQD (reference sequence). V lost 3 bases and J lost 0, with 6 bases in between. There are 14 residues in the CDR3. DNA for the CDR3: TGCGCCAGCAGTGAACTACGCTCTGGAAACACCATATATTTT. It translates to CASSELRSGNTIYF.

The J gene is TRBJ1-5, the V gene TRBV9; D gene uncertain. The germline V gene encodes CDR1 SGDLS and CDR2 YYNGEE. V dropped 4 bases and J dropped 3 bases, with 14 bases sitting between them. The length of the CDR3 is 15 residues. CDR3 residues: CASSPSSGNNQPQHF. CDR3 nucleotide sequence: TGTGCCAGCAGCCCCTCCTCGGGGAACAATCAGCCCCAGCATTTT. The whole variable domain, filled in from reference TRBV9 and TRBJ1-5, reads DSGVTQTPKHLITATGQRVTLRCSPRSGDLSVYWYQQSLDQGLQFLIQYYNGEERAKGNILERFSAQQFPDLHSELNLSSLELGDSALYFCASSPSSGNNQPQHFGDGTRLSIL.

This clone has more than one count but fewer than ten. The chain uses TRBV21-1 and TRBJ2-7; the DNA was not used to check the table's D call, TRBD1. TRBV21-1 is a recognized pseudogene. The CDR3 runs 14 residues. CDR3 bases: TGTGCCTACTCCGGGACAGCGAGCTCCTACGAGCAGTACGTC. Translating it yields CAYSGTASSYEQYV.

This clone was counted between two and nine times. This chain joins TRBV4-1 and TRBJ2-7; no firm D call. Germline V lookup: CDR1 MGHRA, CDR2 YSYEKL. Trimming took off 1 base at V and 2 bases at J, with 15 bases between the two ends. The CDR3 spans 16 residues. As DNA, the CDR3 is TGCGCCAGCAGCCAAGTCCTCATGGAGCCACCCTACGAGCAGTACTTC. Its translation: CASSQVLMEPPYEQYF.

This clone was seen a few times. The rearrangement links TRBV5-1 to TRBJ2-7, with D uncertain. This CDR3 has 14 amino acids. Germline lookup yields CDR1 SGHRS and CDR2 YFSETQ. V lost 0 bases and J lost 4, with 11 bases in between. The DNA for the CDR3 is TGCGCCAGCAGCTTGGGACTCGATCCGTACGAGCAGTACTTC. Translating it yields CASSLGLDPYEQYF.

This chain uses TRBV11-2 with TRBJ2-7, with D maybe TRBD1 (6 bases). Germline CDR1 reads SGHAT; CDR2 reads FQNNGV. V lost 5 bases to trimming and J lost 1 base, with 12 bases between them. The length of the CDR3 is 14 residues. CDR3 protein: CASSRGQLSYEQYV. CDR3 nucleotide sequence: TGTGCCAGCAGCCGCGGACAGTTATCCTACGAGCAGTACGTC.

This sequence joins TRBV9 and TRBJ2-7, with a possible D match to TRBD1 (6 bases). The CDR3 is 13 amino acids. Germline V CDR1 and CDR2: SGDLS, YYNGEE. V was pared by 1 base and J by 5 bases, with 10 bases between. The CDR3 DNA sequence: TGTGCCAGCAGCGTAACAGGGAGTGACGAGCAGTACTTC. This sequence encodes CASSVTGSDEQYF.

The V and J genes are TRBV5-6 and TRBJ1-1; a possible D gene is TRBD1 (5 bases). V dropped 3 bases and J dropped 10 bases, with 19 bases sitting between them. The CDR3 is 14 residues long. CDR1 and CDR2 from the germline V gene are SGHDT and YYEEEE. The CDR3 region has the DNA TGTGCCAGCAGCTCCTACCTACAGGAGAGAGGAGCTTTCTTT. It translates to CASSSYLQERGAFF. Using reference TRBV5-6 and TRBJ1-1 for the parts outside the CDR3, the full variable domain is DAGVTQSPTHLIKTRGQQVTLRCSPKSGHDTVSWYQQALGQGPQFIFQYYEEEERQRGNFPDRFSGHQFPNYSSELNVNALLLGDSALYLCASSSYLQERGAFFGQGTRLTVV.

The chain combines TRBV2 with TRBJ1-5; the D is unclear. The germline V and J ends were trimmed by 6 bases and 7 bases, with 13 bases remaining between them. Per germline, CDR1 SNHLY and CDR2 FYNNEI. The CDR3 covers 13 residues. CDR3: CASSDGIWQPQHF. CDR3 bases: TGTGCCAGCAGCGACGGGATTTGGCAGCCCCAGCATTTT.

This chain joins TRBV7-9 and TRBJ2-5, with D maybe TRBD1 (5 bases). The CDR3 has 14 amino acids. CDR1 is SEHNR, CDR2 FQNEAQ, per germline (reference sequence). Deletions cut 5 bases from V and 5 bases from J, with 15 bases between. CDR3 sequence reads: CASSPGNPWETQYF. CDR3 DNA: TGTGCCAGCAGCCCAGGGAACCCGTGGGAGACCCAGTACTTC.

In this sample, this clone turned up a few times. V usage is TRBV19 and J usage is TRBJ2-7; perhaps TRBD2 as D (6 bases). Trimming cost V 5 bases and J 5 bases, with 13 bases left between them. CDR1 is LNHDA and CDR2 is SQIVND in the germline V gene (reference sequence). The length of the CDR3 is 13 residues. As DNA, the CDR3 is TGTGCCAGTAGTCCTACGGGGGTCCACGAGCAGTACTTC. It codes for CASSPTGVHEQYF.